This TCR beta chain was recovered during a study of T cells in Graves' hyperthyroidism and ophthalmopathy. About this clonotype itself: A read error may explain this, as a much larger clone is one base away.

The CDR3 is 11 residues long. Amplified TCR beta CDR3 regions derived from RNA transcripts. The HTBI primer set served for first-round RT-PCR of the TCR CDR3. TCRdb independently ran MiXCR on the multiplex PCR reads; one entry per CDR3 protein. The repertoire holds about 290,000 distinct CDR3 sequences, with less than 15% as singletons. Sequencing was carried out using blood. This sequence originates from a woman aged 25 to 39 with Graves' hyperthyroidism that later progressed to Graves' ophthalmopathy. The V call is TRBV3-2, the J call TRBJ2-1. TRBV3-2 is flagged as a pseudogene. CDR3 sequence: CASSQDAEQFF. CDR3 nucleotides: TGTGCCAGCAGCCAAGATGCCGAGCAGTTCTTC.